These 17 T cell receptor beta chains originate from one sample sequenced in a study of beta chain features in type 1 diabetes. Expressed TCRB transcripts were sequenced because the entire RNA isolate underwent reverse transcription. Data came from immunoSEQ multiplex PCR; TCRdb stores just in-frame clones and leaves some out. The data contain 450,000 to 600,000 clones, 30% of them seen just once; the ten biggest clones take up around 0.065%. Sequencing was performed on naive CD4+ T cells from blood. These receptors originate from a young man in good health.

The gene calls are TRBV5-6 and TRBJ2-7, with 9 bases matching TRBD2. With V trimmed by 7 bases and J by 7 bases, 6 bases remained unmatched. The CDR3 runs to 12 residues. CDR1 SGHDT and CDR2 YYEEEE come from the germline V gene. CDR3 bases: TGTGCCAGCGGGCTAGCGGGGAGTGAGCAGTACTTC. Residues: CASGLAGSEQYF.

This clone turned up a few times. The V gene is TRBV29-1, the J gene TRBJ2-4; no reliable D call. Germline V lookup: CDR1 SQVTM, CDR2 ANQGSEA. Trimming removed 6 bases from V and 1 base from J, with 10 bases in between. This CDR3 has 13 amino acids. The CDR3 DNA reads TGCAGCGTCCGTTCGGGCGCCAAAAACATTCAGTACTTC. Translating it yields CSVRSGAKNIQYF.

A few counts support this clone. This chain links TRBV28 with TRBJ2-3; TRBD2 matches at 7 bases. Germline V gene data show CDR1 as MDHEN and CDR2 as SYDVKM. V gave up 3 bases and J gave up 0 bases; unmatched junction bases: 6. This CDR3 region has 16 residues. CDR3 sequence: CASSFTSASSTDTQYF. CDR3 sequence (DNA): TGTGCCAGCAGTTTTACTAGCGCGTCTAGCACAGATACGCAGTATTTT.

This clone was detected only a few times. This chain uses TRBV11-1 with TRBJ2-3; TRBD1 aligns across 7 bases. This CDR3 spans 15 amino acids. The V gene's germline CDR1 is SGHAT and CDR2 FQDESV (reference sequence). Trimming at V came to 6 bases and at J to 0 bases, leaving 6 bases not matched to a gene. CDR3 loop: CASSPTGWSTDTQYF. The CDR3, as DNA: TGTGCCAGCAGTCCGACAGGGTGGAGCACAGATACGCAGTATTTT.

This clone appeared a few times. The V gene is TRBV7-2, the J gene TRBJ2-5, with D possibly TRBD2 on 5 matching bases. With 3 bases removed from V and 4 bases from J, the gap between germline ends came to 9 bases. CDR1 and CDR2 (germline): SGHTA, FQGNSA. The CDR3 is made up of 13 amino acids. As DNA, the CDR3 is TGTGCCAGCAGCTTTCCTAGCACAGAGACCCAGTACTTC. Translating it yields CASSFPSTETQYF.

J is TRBJ2-1 and V is TRBV10-3, with 14 nucleotides matching TRBD2. V was pared by 10 bases and J by 8 bases, with 10 bases of the junction left unmatched. Germline lookup yields CDR1 ENHRY and CDR2 SYGVKD. The CDR3 extends over 15 amino acids. This chain's CDR3 is CANRPGLAGDDEQFF. The CDR3 region has the DNA TGTGCCAATCGCCCGGGACTAGCGGGAGACGATGAGCAGTTCTTC.

The chain is built from TRBV4-1 and TRBJ2-1; 8 nucleotides agree with TRBD2. Germline V gene lookup returns CDR1 MGHRA and CDR2 YSYEKL. The CDR3 has 16 amino acids. V shed 0 bases, J shed 2 bases, and the junction held 3 bases outside the gene matches. The CDR3 DNA reads as TGCGCCAGCAGCCAAGATACCGGGAGGGCCTACAATGAGCAGTTCTTC. Translated: CASSQDTGRAYNEQFF.

The chain employs TRBV28 and TRBJ1-1, with no clear D. Looked up from germline, CDR1 is MDHEN and CDR2 is SYDVKM. The CDR3 contains 12 residues. V was pared by 6 bases and J by 7 bases, with 12 bases between. DNA for the CDR3: TGTGCCAGCAGGTCGAGGTGGATTGAAGCTTTCTTT. Residues: CASRSRWIEAFF. Filled out from reference TRBV28 and TRBJ1-1, the complete variable domain reads DVKVTQSSRYLVKRTGEKVFLECVQDMDHENMFWYRQDPGLGLRLIYFSYDVKMKEKGDIPEGYSVSREKKERFSLILESASTNQTSMYLCASRSRWIEAFFGQGTRLTVV.

The rearrangement joins TRBV28 to TRBJ2-3; 13 bases are a match to TRBD2. V was pared by 4 bases and J by 2 bases, with 3 bases of the junction left unmatched. Germline CDR1 MDHEN, CDR2 SYDVKM. This CDR3 is 16 amino acids long. The CDR3 bases are TGTGCCAGCAGTTCGGGACTAGCGGGGCTCACAGATACGCAGTATTTT. Protein sequence: CASSSGLAGLTDTQYF.

This clone was observed a handful of times. The chain is built from TRBV11-1 and TRBJ1-1, with 7 nucleotides matching TRBD1. Germline CDR1 SGHAT, CDR2 FQDESV (reference sequence). V dropped 5 bases and J dropped 1; count of bases not matched to a gene: 4. CDR3 length: 14 amino acids. The DNA of the CDR3 is TGTGCCAGCAGCGTCCGGGACAGGAACACTGAAGCTTTCTTT. It is translated as CASSVRDRNTEAFF.

The chain employs TRBV18 and TRBJ1-4; D ambiguous. Trimming cost V 1 base and J 0 bases, with 12 bases left between them. The germline V gene encodes CDR1 KGHSH and CDR2 LQKENI. This CDR3 is built from 17 residues. The CDR3 nucleotides read TGTGCCAGCTCACCACTGCCGACTCAAGCAACTAATGAAAAACTGTTTTTT. This sequence encodes CASSPLPTQATNEKLFF.

This clone has just a few counts. This chain connects TRBV4-3 to TRBJ2-2, with 7 bases matching TRBD2. Per the germline V gene, CDR1 is LGHNA and CDR2 is YSLEER. Trimming cost V 6 bases and J 5 bases; bases outside gene matches: 6. The CDR3 is 14 residues long. In nucleotides, the CDR3 is TGCGCCAGCAGGTTCCAGGGACTAACCGGGGAGCTGTTTTTT. Translating it yields CASRFQGLTGELFF.

This clone was seen more than once but under ten times. The chain carries TRBV29-1 and TRBJ2-1; 7 nucleotides agree with TRBD2. The CDR3 extends over 14 amino acids. Germline CDR1 and CDR2: SQVTM and ANQGSEA. V was pared by 5 bases and J by 3 bases, with 7 bases of the junction left unmatched. The CDR3, as DNA: TGCAGCGTTCTTCGGCTAGCGGACTACAATGAGCAGTTCTTC. Protein: CSVLRLADYNEQFF.

This clone was seen only a few times. Within the sample, other DNA sequences also encode this same CDR3. This chain connects TRBV6-5 to TRBJ2-7; possibly TRBD2 for D (6 bases). CDR1 and CDR2 from the germline V gene are MNHEY and SVGAGI. V shed 8 bases and J shed 1 base, with 9 bases lying between them. CDR3 length equals 12 residues. CDR3 coding DNA: TGTGCCAGCGGGCTAGCGTCCTACGAGCAGTACTTC. Encoded protein: CASGLASYEQYF.

The chain is built from TRBV30 and TRBJ1-5; no reliable D call. The germline gives CDR1 GTSNPN, CDR2 SVGIG (reference sequence). V lost 1 base to trimming and J lost 5 bases, with 9 bases between them. The CDR3 spans 13 residues. DNA of the CDR3: TGTGCCTGGAGTGCCACCGGCTATCAGCCCCAGCATTTT. Protein: CAWSATGYQPQHF.

This chain links TRBV20-1 with TRBJ1-4, with a possible D match to TRBD1 (6 bases). The CDR3 spans 11 residues. Trimming cost V 6 bases and J 8 bases, with 10 bases left between them. The V gene's germline CDR1 is DFQATT and CDR2 SNEGSKA (reference sequence). CDR3 nucleotides: TGCAGTGCCCCAAGGGGGGAAAAACTGTTTTTT. Protein product: CSAPRGEKLFF.

CDR3 protein: CAWRWTQNTEAFF. The CDR3 coding sequence is TGTGCCTGGAGGTGGACACAGAACACTGAAGCTTTCTTT. V is TRBV30 and J is TRBJ1-1, with D perhaps matching TRBD1 (5 bases). The V gene lost 3 bases and the J gene lost 1 base, with 9 bases spanning the gap. CDR1 and CDR2 (germline): GTSNPN, SVGIG (reference sequence). CDR3 length equals 13 residues.